Shown below are 6 T cell receptor beta chains from a single sample sequenced in a study of blood T cell repertoires in COVID-19. Assay: immunoSEQ multiplex PCR; the TCRdb copy retains only in-frame clones and omits some. Of over 150,000 clones listed, roughly nine tenths are singletons. Sequenced input: peripheral blood. All receptors derive from a man between 45 and 60 years old with acute or convalescent COVID-19.

The chain uses TRBV27 and TRBJ2-3, with 10 bases identical to TRBD2. Unmatched junction bases numbered 2, after V lost 6 bases and J lost 2 bases. The CDR3 runs 14 residues. Germline CDR1 MNHEY, CDR2 SMNVEV (reference sequence). The DNA of the CDR3 is TGTGCCAGCAGCCTAGCGGGGGTCACAGATACGCAGTATTTT. Protein sequence: CASSLAGVTDTQYF.

This clone has just one count. The rearrangement uses TRBV19 and TRBJ2-5, with 8 nucleotides matching TRBD2. From germline, CDR1 is LNHDA and CDR2 SQIVND (reference sequence). This CDR3 comprises 15 residues. J lost 6 bases, V lost 8 bases, and 14 bases had no gene match. The chain's CDR3 is CASRGGAAGEQTQYF. CDR3 nucleotide sequence: TGTGCCAGTCGGGGGGGGGCAGCAGGGGAACAGACCCAGTACTTC.

The chain has TRBV7-9 and TRBJ2-3; the match to TRBD2 covers 8 bases. Unmatched junction bases numbered 5, after V lost 0 bases and J lost 3 bases. The CDR3 sequence is 16 residues long. Germline V gives CDR1 SEHNR, CDR2 FQNEAQ (reference sequence). Written as DNA, the CDR3 is TGTGCCAGCAGCTTAGCTAGCGGGAAATGGACAGATACGCAGTATTTT. Encoded protein: CASSLASGKWTDTQYF.

The V and J genes are TRBV9 and TRBJ2-1, with TRBD2 identical over 8 bases. Germline V gene lookup returns CDR1 SGDLS and CDR2 YYNGEE. The CDR3 covers 16 residues. With V trimmed by 0 bases and J by 4 bases, 6 bases remained unmatched. The CDR3 region has the DNA TGTGCCAGCAGCGTAGGGGCGGGGGGCCTTTACAATGAGCAGTTCTTC. It specifies CASSVGAGGLYNEQFF. Full variable domain (rest looked up from reference TRBV9 and TRBJ2-1): DSGVTQTPKHLITATGQRVTLRCSPRSGDLSVYWYQQSLDQGLQFLIQYYNGEERAKGNILERFSAQQFPDLHSELNLSSLELGDSALYFCASSVGAGGLYNEQFFGPGTRLTVL.

The genes are TRBV4-1 and TRBJ2-1, with unresolved D. Looked up from germline, CDR1 is MGHRA and CDR2 is YSYEKL. The CDR3 loop spans 14 amino acids. Trimming took off 0 bases at V and 1 base at J, with 4 bases between the two ends. CDR3 sequence reads: CASSQELSYNEQFF. The CDR3 nucleotides are TGCGCCAGCAGCCAAGAACTATCCTACAATGAGCAGTTCTTC.

This clone was recorded a few times. The chain couples TRBV18 to TRBJ2-7, with 7 bases identical to TRBD1. Trimming at V came to 3 bases and at J to 3 bases, leaving 2 bases not matched to a gene. The CDR3 runs to 13 residues. The germline V gene has CDR1 KGHSH and CDR2 LQKENI. CDR3: CASSPGTVYEQYF. CDR3 DNA: TGTGCCAGCTCACCGGGGACAGTCTACGAGCAGTACTTC.